The 16 T cell receptor beta chains presented below share a single source sample, sequenced in a study of vaccination effects on CD4 cells after COVID-19. Here immunoSEQ multiplex PCR was the method, and the copy in TCRdb shows in-frame clones only, minus some. The table has about 8,100 clones, 65% to 75% seen once. Prior to sequencing, the ViraFEST assay stimulated PBMC with viral peptide pools, which expanded the antigen-specific CD4+ T cells. The culture ran for 9 to 11 days, and then CD4+ T cells were isolated. Their cognate antigens are unknown. The sequenced sample was CD4+ T cells from PBMCs cultured with HCoV-229E spike peptides, obtained before COVID-19 vaccination. The receptor source for this set is a human donor who received a COVID-19 vaccine.

The gene calls are TRBV18 and TRBJ2-2, with 14 bases fitting TRBD2. Germline V gene data show CDR1 as KGHSH and CDR2 as LQKENI. The CDR3 covers 18 residues. Losses at the gene ends were 6 bases for V and 5 bases for J; bases not matched to a gene: 11. The CDR3 region has the DNA TGTGCCAGCTCCCCTGGGACTAGCGGGAGCGTGCGGACCGGGGAGCTGTTTTTT. Residues: CASSPGTSGSVRTGELFF.

The chain has TRBV28 and TRBJ1-2; 9 bases are a match to TRBD1. V lost 4 bases to trimming and J lost 4 bases; unmatched junction nucleotides: 13. Germline assignment: CDR1 MDHEN and CDR2 SYDVKM. This CDR3 has 17 amino acids. Here the CDR3 reads CASSSPENRGLFYGYTF. Written as DNA, the CDR3 is TGTGCCAGCAGTTCCCCAGAGAACAGGGGGCTTTTCTATGGCTACACCTTC.

The chain recombines TRBV5-1 with TRBJ1-4; possible D gene TRBD1, 5 bases. Trimming left V 6 bases short and J 1 base short, with 7 bases between. CDR1 is SGHRS and CDR2 is YFSETQ in the germline V gene. The CDR3 length is 13 residues. This chain's CDR3 is CASKRGTNEKLFF. CDR3 bases: TGCGCCAGCAAAAGGGGAACTAATGAAAAACTGTTTTTT.

This chain joins TRBV6-6 and TRBJ2-1; a possible D gene is TRBD1 (6 bases). The V gene's germline CDR1 is MNHNY and CDR2 SVGAGI (reference sequence). This CDR3 spans 15 amino acids. Trimming took off 6 bases at V and 2 bases at J, with 14 bases between the two ends. CDR3 in DNA: TGTGCCAGCAGCCGGCCCGGGACACCCTACAATGAGCAGTTCTTC. As protein: CASSRPGTPYNEQFF.

V gene TRBV24-1 combines with J gene TRBJ2-1; the match to TRBD1 covers 8 bases. CDR3 length equals 15 residues. Germline V gene lookup returns CDR1 KGHDR and CDR2 SFDVKD. Trimming cost V 4 bases and J 7 bases; bases outside gene matches: 8. The CDR3 sequence: CATSEDRGKDNEQFF. CDR3 bases: TGTGCCACCAGTGAAGACAGGGGCAAGGATAATGAGCAGTTCTTC.

The J gene is TRBJ1-5, the V gene TRBV20-1; D is perhaps TRBD1 (5 bases). Germline loops: CDR1 DFQATT, CDR2 SNEGSKA (reference sequence). Trimming left V 3 bases short and J 6 bases short, with 21 bases between. The CDR3 runs to 16 residues. CDR3 DNA sequence: TGCAGTGCTAGTCATCGGCAGGGAAGTACTAGTCAGCCCCAGCATTTT. As protein: CSASHRQGSTSQPQHF.

CDR3 sequence: CASSQERAGGGYTQYF. CDR3 nucleotide sequence: TGTGCCAGCAGCCAAGAACGAGCTGGCGGGGGATATACGCAGTATTTT. The V and J genes are TRBV4-2 and TRBJ2-3, with 7 positions matching TRBD2. CDR3 length equals 16 residues. Germline V gene data show CDR1 as LGHNA and CDR2 as YNFKEQ. The V and J ends lost 0 bases and 7 bases, in that order; junction bases with no gene match: 10.

This chain connects TRBV9 to TRBJ2-5; D ambiguous. The CDR3 loop spans 13 amino acids. Germline V gives CDR1 SGDLS, CDR2 YYNGEE. V was pared by 0 bases and J by 1 base, with 4 bases between. DNA for the CDR3: TGTGCCAGCAGCGTAGCTCCCCAAGAGACCCAGTACTTC. Amino acid sequence: CASSVAPQETQYF. Together with reference TRBV9 and TRBJ2-5, the CDR3 gives the full variable domain: DSGVTQTPKHLITATGQRVTLRCSPRSGDLSVYWYQQSLDQGLQFLIQYYNGEERAKGNILERFSAQQFPDLHSELNLSSLELGDSALYFCASSVAPQETQYFGPGTRLLVL.

This clone was seen a handful of times. J is TRBJ2-1 and V is TRBV10-2; D ambiguous. CDR3 length equals 16 residues. Germline V gene data show CDR1 as WSHSY and CDR2 as SAAADI. The ends were cut back, 4 bases at V and 0 bases at J, with 13 bases in the middle. CDR3 protein: CASSGVGRSSYNEQFF. The CDR3 coding sequence is TGCGCCAGCAGTGGGGTTGGGCGGAGCTCCTACAATGAGCAGTTCTTC.

CDR3 bases: TGTGCCACCAGGTCTGGGGCAGATACGCAGTATTTT. Protein sequence: CATRSGADTQYF. The V and J genes are TRBV24-1 and TRBJ2-3, with D hard to call. The length of the CDR3 is 12 residues. CDR1 is KGHDR, CDR2 SFDVKD, per germline. With 7 bases removed from V and 4 bases from J, the gap between germline ends came to 8 bases.

This sequence joins TRBV5-1 and TRBJ1-6, with TRBD1 identical over 7 bases. With V trimmed by 4 bases and J by 7 bases, 17 bases remained unmatched. This CDR3 comprises 18 residues. Germline loops: CDR1 SGHRS, CDR2 YFSETQ. The chain's CDR3 is CASSPRGGQGEGNSPLHF. DNA for the CDR3: TGCGCCAGCAGCCCCCGTGGGGGTCAGGGGGAAGGCAATTCACCCCTCCACTTT. Drawing the rest from reference TRBV5-1 and TRBJ1-6, the complete variable domain is KAGVTQTPRYLIKTRGQQVTLSCSPISGHRSVSWYQQTPGQGLQFLFEYFSETQRNKGNFPGRFSGRQFSNSRSEMNVSTLELGDSALYLCASSPRGGQGEGNSPLHFGNGTRLTVT.

This rearrangement joins TRBV19 to TRBJ2-5; 8 nucleotides match TRBD2. The CDR3 covers 14 residues. Germline V lookup: CDR1 LNHDA, CDR2 SQIVND (reference sequence). The V and J ends lost 10 bases and 3 bases, in that order; junction bases with no gene match: 10. CDR3 loop: CATSSGTREETQYF. The CDR3 DNA follows: TGTGCCACGTCCTCCGGGACTAGGGAAGAGACCCAGTACTTC.

This clone has a handful of counts. V and J are TRBV4-1 and TRBJ1-4, with D uncertain. CDR3 length: 12 residues. Germline V gene sequence: CDR1 MGHRA, CDR2 YSYEKL. Trimming took off 5 bases at V and 6 bases at J, with 7 bases between the two ends. CDR3 sequence: CASSDPYEKLFF. The CDR3 bases are TGCGCCAGCAGCGACCCATATGAAAAACTGTTTTTT.

The rearrangement links TRBV10-3 to TRBJ1-1; D not resolved. The CDR3 contains 12 residues. V lost 6 bases to trimming and J lost 2 bases, with 7 bases between them. Germline-derived CDR1 and CDR2 are ENHRY and SYGVKD. The CDR3 DNA is TGTGCCATCAGGGAAAGCAACACTGAAGCTTTCTTT. Protein product: CAIRESNTEAFF.

The chain is built from TRBV14 and TRBJ2-1, with D uncertain. This CDR3 has 13 amino acids. Trimming cost V 4 bases and J 6 bases, with 10 bases left between them. CDR1 SGHDN and CDR2 FVKESK come from the germline V gene. The CDR3 reads CASSPRIRNEQFF. CDR3 DNA: TGTGCCAGCAGCCCCCGTATCCGCAATGAGCAGTTCTTC.

This rearrangement joins TRBV2 to TRBJ1-2, with D possibly matching TRBD1 (5 bases). V shed 4 bases and J shed 0 bases, with 12 bases lying between them. CDR1 is SNHLY, CDR2 FYNNEI, per germline. This CDR3 spans 15 amino acids. The DNA of the CDR3 is TGTGCCAGCAGTGGAGGCCGGGGCGCTAACTATGGCTACACCTTC. Encoded protein: CASSGGRGANYGYTF.